Listed below are T cell receptor beta chains from one sample, sequenced in a study of CD8+CD57+ T cells in acquired aplastic anemia. TCRdb independently ran MiXCR on the reads; one entry per CDR3 protein. This table has 250,000 to 300,000 distinct CDR3 sequences, under 60% appearing once. The sequencing input was sorted CD4+, CD8+, or CD8+CD57+ T cells (not recorded which) from PBMCs. These receptors originate from a human donor with aplastic anemia. Each CDR3 is given with its conserved first and last residue. A D gene is named only where the DNA matches it firmly. For some rows the clone size is stated as once, few or many, or as a class when expanded; others skip it.

J gene | clone size | D gene | V gene | CDR3 DNA | CDR3 protein
TRBJ1-4 | many | . | TRBV5-1 | TGCGCCAGCAGCTTTGGGGGAGTTGATGAAAAACTGTTTTTT | CASSFGGVDEKLFF
TRBJ1-4 | . | . | TRBV7-2 | TGTGCCAGCAGCCGCATGCAGGGGGAAAAACTGTTTTTT | CASSRMQGEKLFF
TRBJ2-5 | . | . | TRBV7-9 | TGTGCCAGCAGCTCCAACAGGGTGGGCCAGTTCGTGACCCAGTACTTC | CASSSNRVGQFVTQYF
TRBJ2-7 | . | TRBD2 | TRBV5-1 | TGCGCCAGCAGCTTAGGTATGGGGACTACAGCCTACGAGCAGTACTTC | CASSLGMGTTAYEQYF
TRBJ2-7 | few | . | TRBV20-1 | TGCAGTGCCGTTCTGGTCAATACGAACGAGCAGTACTTC | CSAVLVNTNEQYF
TRBJ2-7 | . | . | TRBV7-6 | TGTGCCAGCAGCTTGGCGGCCTCCTACGAGCAGTACTTC | CASSLAASYEQYF
TRBJ2-7 | . | TRBD1 | TRBV6-4 | TGTGCCAGCAGTCCGACAGGGGGGATAAAGTACTTC | CASSPTGGIKYF
TRBJ2-3 | . | . | TRBV24-1 | TGTGCCACCAGTGATTGGGGGACACCTAGCACAGATACGCAGTATTTT | CATSDWGTPSTDTQYF
TRBJ2-1 | . | . | TRBV7-3 | TGTGCCAGCAGCCCCGAGAGCGGGAATGAGCAGTTCTTC | CASSPESGNEQFF
TRBJ1-1 | . | . | TRBV20-1 | TGCAGTGCCAGCAGCCTTAGGGGACGGAACACTGAAGCTTTCTTT | CSASSLRGRNTEAFF
TRBJ2-7 | few | TRBD2 | TRBV7-2 | TGTGCCAGCAGCTTAGGGGGTAGCGGGGACTACTACGAGCAGTACTTC | CASSLGGSGDYYEQYF
TRBJ1-5 | many | TRBD1 | TRBV19 | TGTGCCAGTAGTTTTAGGACAGGGCCTAGCAATCAGCCCCAGCATTTT | CASSFRTGPSNQPQHF
TRBJ2-5 | . | . | TRBV9 | TGTGCCAGCAGCCCCTTTTACCGGGACGGAGGTAAAGAGACCCAGTACTTC | CASSPFYRDGGKETQYF
TRBJ2-7 | . | TRBD2 | TRBV9 | TGTGCCAGCAGCTCCCTCAACCGCGGGAGAGCATACGAGCAGTACTTC | CASSSLNRGRAYEQYF
TRBJ1-2 | many | . | TRBV20-1 | TGCAGTGCTAGGGACGGGACAAGGATATCTAACTATGGCTACACCTTC | CSARDGTRISNYGYTF
TRBJ1-1 | once | . | TRBV20-1 | TGCAGTGCTAGAGATCGGGGACGTATGAACACTGAAGCTTTCTTT | CSARDRGRMNTEAFF